This T cell receptor beta chain was profiled in a study of kidney transplant recipient with SARS-CoV-2 infection. At least ten counts were recorded for this clonotype. From germline, CDR1 is SGHKS and CDR2 YYEKEE (reference sequence). V lost 4 bases and J 4 bases, leaving 20 bases between the germline ends. This CDR3 comprises 16 residues. TCRdb reprocessed the reads with MiXCR, giving one entry per CDR3 protein. The sample has approximately 240,000 distinct CDR3 sequences; less than 35% are singletons. The clonotype was recovered from a young adult male patient who had COVID-19 and was a kidney transplant recipient. These T cells may partly come from the graft donor. The sample consisted of a blood sample, taken at baseline and on roughly day 110 from a kidney transplant recipient. The chain uses TRBV5-5 and TRBJ1-2; D not certain. The CDR3 DNA reads TGTGCCAGCAGCGGGGATGTCTCGCGAAAGACCTATGGCTACACCTTC. Amino acids: CASSGDVSRKTYGYTF.